The 20 T cell receptor beta chains given below trace back to one sample, sequenced in a study of T cell changes during pregnancy in multiple sclerosis. The data were produced by immunoSEQ multiplex PCR, yet TCRdb's version contains in-frame clones alone and is incomplete. The data show tens of thousands of clones, over 85% seen once. Sequencing used peripheral blood, obtained in the third trimester of pregnancy. The receptors shown here come from a female donor with multiple sclerosis, enrolled in a pregnancy study.

The CDR3 spells CASSSIRGLTEAFF. The CDR3 nucleotides are TGTGCCAGCAGTTCGATCAGGGGGCTTACTGAAGCTTTCTTT. The rearrangement uses TRBV28 and TRBJ1-1; TRBD1 agrees at 8 bases. The CDR3 has 14 amino acids. Germline V gives CDR1 MDHEN, CDR2 SYDVKM. V was pared by 4 bases and J by 5 bases, with 6 bases of the junction left unmatched.

This sequence joins TRBV9 and TRBJ2-3; D possibly corresponds to TRBD2 (5 bases). Germline CDR1 and CDR2: SGDLS and YYNGEE. This CDR3 region has 13 residues. Between the trimmed V and J ends, which lost 4 bases and 5 bases, there was a span of 11 bases. The CDR3 sequence: CASSTRAQDTQYF. The CDR3 nucleotides are TGTGCCAGCAGCACGCGGGCACAAGATACGCAGTATTTT.

CDR3 DNA sequence: TGTGCCACCAGCAAATGGACTAGCGGGACCGGGGAGCTGTTTTTT. This translates into CATSKWTSGTGELFF. The genes are TRBV15 and TRBJ2-2, with 11 bases fitting TRBD2. Losses at the gene ends were 4 bases for V and 5 bases for J; bases not matched to a gene: 3. Germline CDR1 and CDR2: LNHNV and YYDKDF (reference sequence). CDR3 length: 15 amino acids. The whole variable domain, remainder taken from reference TRBV15 and TRBJ2-2, is DAMVIQNPRYQVTQFGKPVTLSCSQTLNHNVMYWYQQKSSQAPKLLFHYYDKDFNNEADTPDNFQSRRPNTSFCFLDIRSPGLGDTAMYLCATSKWTSGTGELFFGEGSRLTVL.

This sequence joins TRBV11-3 and TRBJ2-1, with a possible D match to TRBD2 (7 bases). The CDR3 runs 14 residues. CDR1 and CDR2 (germline): SGHNT, YENEEA. V was pared by 3 bases and J by 6 bases, with 12 bases between. The CDR3 DNA is TGTGCCAGCAGCTTGAGGGGAGGGGGCAATGAGCAGTTCTTC. Protein product: CASSLRGGGNEQFF.

The table lists this clone with a count of one. This chain links TRBV6-6 with TRBJ2-1, with D tentatively TRBD2 (5 bases). Trimming took 5 bases from V and 0 from J, leaving 8 bases between them. The CDR3 sequence is 14 residues long. Germline CDR1 and CDR2: MNHNY and SVGAGI (reference sequence). The CDR3 coding sequence is TGTGCCAGCAGTAGCGGAAGCTCCTACAATGAGCAGTTCTTC. Amino acids: CASSSGSSYNEQFF.

This clone appeared once. The V gene is TRBV11-2, the J gene TRBJ2-7; a weak D match, TRBD1 (5 bases). CDR1 and CDR2 from the germline V gene are SGHAT and FQNNGV. There are 15 residues in the CDR3. V dropped 6 bases and J dropped 0 bases, with 15 bases sitting between them. CDR3: CASSVGLTVSYEQYF. The CDR3 nucleotides are TGTGCCAGCAGTGTTGGGCTGACAGTCTCCTACGAGCAGTACTTC.

This chain links TRBV19 with TRBJ2-3, with D perhaps TRBD2 (6 bases). The germline gives CDR1 LNHDA, CDR2 SQIVND (reference sequence). The CDR3 has 14 residues. V lost 6 bases and J lost 6, with 16 bases in between. The CDR3 DNA reads as TGTGCCAGTAGAAGAGAAGGGAGCGGGGATACGCAGTATTTT. The encoded protein is CASRREGSGDTQYF.

CDR3 region: CASSMGQYNQPQHF. CDR3 sequence (DNA): TGTGCCAGTAGTATGGGACAGTACAATCAGCCCCAGCATTTT. The chain couples TRBV19 to TRBJ1-5, with 7 nucleotides matching TRBD1. Per the germline V gene, CDR1 is LNHDA and CDR2 is SQIVND (reference sequence). There are 14 residues in the CDR3. With V trimmed by 3 bases and J by 3 bases, 2 bases remained unmatched.

The rearrangement joins TRBV21-1 to TRBJ2-5; the D segment call TRBD1 is taken from the table without a DNA check. TRBV21-1 counts as a pseudogene. The length of the CDR3 is 15 residues. As DNA, the CDR3 is TGTGCCAGCAGCAAAGGGCGTGGCAGGGGGGAGACCCAGTACTTC. Protein product: CASSKGRGRGETQYF.

The rearrangement joins TRBV19 to TRBJ1-2; D is unclear. CDR1 and CDR2 from the germline V gene are LNHDA and SQIVND (reference sequence). With 5 bases removed from V and 5 bases from J, the gap between germline ends came to 12 bases. This CDR3 region has 13 residues. CDR3 residues: CASSLSGEYGYTF. CDR3 nucleotide sequence: TGTGCCAGTAGTCTTTCCGGGGAATATGGCTACACCTTC.

V is TRBV9 and J is TRBJ1-1, with 10 bases matching TRBD1. Trimming took 1 base from V and 2 from J; bases not matched to a gene: 5. CDR3 length equals 16 residues. Per germline, CDR1 SGDLS and CDR2 YYNGEE. DNA for the CDR3: TGTGCCAGCAGCGTATCCAGGGACAGGGGAAACACTGAAGCTTTCTTT. Protein product: CASSVSRDRGNTEAFF.

The chain has TRBV5-1 and TRBJ2-3, with 7 nucleotides matching TRBD2. In germline, CDR1 is SGHRS, CDR2 YFSETQ. The CDR3 length is 16 residues. V gave up 0 bases and J gave up 0 bases; unmatched junction bases: 4. The CDR3 protein is CASSLALAVSTDTQYF. The CDR3 DNA reads TGCGCCAGCAGCTTGGCCCTAGCGGTTAGCACAGATACGCAGTATTTT.

This chain links TRBV5-6 with TRBJ2-5, with 8 bases fitting TRBD2. CDR1 and CDR2 (germline): SGHDT, YYEEEE. With V trimmed by 4 bases and J by 2 bases, 10 bases remained unmatched. This CDR3 contains 16 residues. CDR3 nucleotides: TGTGCCAGCAGCCCGGATACCGGGAGGGAGCAAGAGACCCAGTACTTC. Protein product: CASSPDTGREQETQYF.

J is TRBJ1-1 and V is TRBV29-1; a weak D match, TRBD1 (6 bases). The ends were cut back, 1 base at V and 5 bases at J, with 14 bases in the middle. Germline V gene data show CDR1 as SQVTM and CDR2 as ANQGSEA. The CDR3 is 14 amino acids. The CDR3 region has the DNA TGCAGCGTTGAAGTCGGCCAGGGGAAGACTGAAGCTTTCTTT. This sequence encodes CSVEVGQGKTEAFF.

The V gene is TRBV28, the J gene TRBJ1-5; TRBD1 matches 8 bases. Trimming cost V 3 bases and J 0 bases; bases outside gene matches: 16. Germline loops: CDR1 MDHEN, CDR2 SYDVKM. The CDR3 runs 20 residues. For the CDR3, the DNA is TGTGCCAGCAGTTTTGGGCTGGGACAGGAAAGGAGCCTTAGCAATCAGCCCCAGCATTTT. Its protein product is CASSFGLGQERSLSNQPQHF.

The V call is TRBV5-1, the J call TRBJ2-1; no definite D call. This CDR3 comprises 12 residues. CDR1 is SGHRS, CDR2 YFSETQ, per germline. V was trimmed by 2 bases and J by 7 bases, leaving 7 bases between them. CDR3: CASSFNGNEQFF. The CDR3 DNA reads TGCGCCAGCAGCTTTAACGGTAATGAGCAGTTCTTC.

The V gene is TRBV19, the J gene TRBJ1-5; no firm D call. This CDR3 has 17 residues. Trimming took off 2 bases at V and 0 bases at J, with 14 bases between the two ends. In germline, CDR1 is LNHDA, CDR2 SQIVND (reference sequence). Written as DNA, the CDR3 is TGTGCCAGTAGTATATATGGGAGGAAGAATAGCAATCAGCCCCAGCATTTT. It encodes CASSIYGRKNSNQPQHF.

This clone was detected only once. The chain recombines TRBV9 with TRBJ2-3, with 7 bases matching TRBD2. J was trimmed by 3 bases and V by 2 bases; bases with no gene match: 9. Germline CDR1 and CDR2: SGDLS and YYNGEE. CDR3 length equals 16 residues. CDR3 in amino acids: CASSVWWEGETDTQYF. The CDR3 DNA reads TGTGCCAGCAGCGTTTGGTGGGAGGGAGAAACAGATACGCAGTATTTT.

The chain carries TRBV5-1 and TRBJ2-2; maybe TRBD1 (5 bases). The CDR3 runs to 15 residues. Germline V gene lookup returns CDR1 SGHRS and CDR2 YFSETQ. V lost 0 bases and J lost 1, with 7 bases in between. The chain's CDR3 is CASSLEGQNTGELFF. DNA of the CDR3: TGCGCCAGCAGCTTGGAAGGACAGAACACCGGGGAGCTGTTTTTT.

The chain combines TRBV19 with TRBJ2-1; TRBD2 might be the D (6 bases). The CDR3 runs 14 residues. Per the germline V gene, CDR1 is LNHDA and CDR2 is SQIVND (reference sequence). Trimming took 9 bases from V and 6 from J, leaving 18 bases between them. The CDR3 region is CASHNNGGSNEQFF. The CDR3 nucleotides are TGTGCCAGCCACAATAATGGGGGGTCCAATGAGCAGTTCTTC.